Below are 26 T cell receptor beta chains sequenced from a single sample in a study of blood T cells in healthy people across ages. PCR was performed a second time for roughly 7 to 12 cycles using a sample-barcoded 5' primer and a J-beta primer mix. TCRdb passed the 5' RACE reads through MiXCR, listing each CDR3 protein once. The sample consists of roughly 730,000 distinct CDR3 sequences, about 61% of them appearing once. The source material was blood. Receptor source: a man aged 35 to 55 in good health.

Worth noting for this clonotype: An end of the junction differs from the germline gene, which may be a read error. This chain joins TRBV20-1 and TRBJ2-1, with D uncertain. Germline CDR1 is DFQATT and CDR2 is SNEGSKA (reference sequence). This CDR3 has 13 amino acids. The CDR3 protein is CSAVVGSYNKQFF. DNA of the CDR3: TGCAGTGCCGTGGTAGGCAGCTACAATAAGCAGTTCTTC.

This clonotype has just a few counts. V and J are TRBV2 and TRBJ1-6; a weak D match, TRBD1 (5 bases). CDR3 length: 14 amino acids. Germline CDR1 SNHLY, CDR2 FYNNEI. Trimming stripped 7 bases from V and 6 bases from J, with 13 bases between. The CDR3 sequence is CASNGAQPNSPLHF. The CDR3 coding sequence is TGTGCCAGCAATGGGGCGCAACCTAATTCACCCCTCCACTTT.

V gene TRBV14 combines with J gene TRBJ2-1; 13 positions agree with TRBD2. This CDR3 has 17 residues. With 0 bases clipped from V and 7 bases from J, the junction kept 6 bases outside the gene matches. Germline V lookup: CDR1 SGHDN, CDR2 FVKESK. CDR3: CASSQDYRTSGGNEQFF. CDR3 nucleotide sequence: TGTGCCAGCAGCCAAGATTATAGGACTAGCGGGGGAAATGAGCAGTTCTTC.

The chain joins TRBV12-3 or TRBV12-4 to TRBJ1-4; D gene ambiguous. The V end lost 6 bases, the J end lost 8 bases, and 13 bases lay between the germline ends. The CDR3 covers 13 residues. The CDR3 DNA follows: TGTGCCAGCAGGGGAGGCATGGGGGAAAAACTGTTTTTT. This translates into CASRGGMGEKLFF.

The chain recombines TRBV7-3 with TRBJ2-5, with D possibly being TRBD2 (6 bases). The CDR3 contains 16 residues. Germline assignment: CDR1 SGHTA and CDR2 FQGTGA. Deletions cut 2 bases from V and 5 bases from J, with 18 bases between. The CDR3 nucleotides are TGTGCCAGCAGCTTATTCGGGGGAGCCGCGGCGGAGACCCAGTACTTC. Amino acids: CASSLFGGAAAETQYF.

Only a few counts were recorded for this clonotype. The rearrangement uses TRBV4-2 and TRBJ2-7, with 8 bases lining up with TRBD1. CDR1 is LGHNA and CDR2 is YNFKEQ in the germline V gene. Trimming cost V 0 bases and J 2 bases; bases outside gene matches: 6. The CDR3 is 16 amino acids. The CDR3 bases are TGTGCCAGCAGCCAAGATCCGGGACAGGAAGCCTACGAGCAGTACTTC. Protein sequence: CASSQDPGQEAYEQYF.

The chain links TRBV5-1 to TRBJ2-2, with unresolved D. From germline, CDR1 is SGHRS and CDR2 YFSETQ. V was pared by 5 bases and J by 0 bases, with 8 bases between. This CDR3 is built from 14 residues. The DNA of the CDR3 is TGCGCCAGCAGTTCCGGTTCGAACACCGGGGAGCTGTTTTTT. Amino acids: CASSSGSNTGELFF.

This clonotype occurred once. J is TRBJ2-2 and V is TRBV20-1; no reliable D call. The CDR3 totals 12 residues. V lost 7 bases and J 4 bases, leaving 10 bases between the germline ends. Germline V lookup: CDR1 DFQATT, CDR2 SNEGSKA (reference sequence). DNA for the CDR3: TGCAGTGTTTCGCCGGGCACCGGGGAGCTGTTTTTT. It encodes CSVSPGTGELFF.

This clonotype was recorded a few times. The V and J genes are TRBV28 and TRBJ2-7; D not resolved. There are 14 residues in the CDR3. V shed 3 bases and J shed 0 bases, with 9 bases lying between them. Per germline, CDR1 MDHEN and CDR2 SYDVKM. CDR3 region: CASSFVISSYEQYF. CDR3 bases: TGTGCCAGCAGTTTCGTTATAAGCTCCTACGAGCAGTACTTC.

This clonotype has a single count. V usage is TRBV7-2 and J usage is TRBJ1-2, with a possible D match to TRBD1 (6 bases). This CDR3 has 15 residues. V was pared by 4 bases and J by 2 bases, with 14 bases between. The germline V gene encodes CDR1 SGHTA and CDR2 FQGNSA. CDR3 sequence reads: CASSSDGGVNYGYTF. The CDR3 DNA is TGTGCCAGCAGCTCTGATGGGGGCGTCAACTATGGCTACACCTTC.

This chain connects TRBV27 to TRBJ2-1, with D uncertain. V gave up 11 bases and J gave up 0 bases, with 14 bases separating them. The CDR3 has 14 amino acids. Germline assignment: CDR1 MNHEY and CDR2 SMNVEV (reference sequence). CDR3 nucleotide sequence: TGTGCCGCGAAGGCCGCGAGCTCCTACAATGAGCAGTTCTTC. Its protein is CAAKAASSYNEQFF.

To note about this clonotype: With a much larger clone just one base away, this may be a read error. The chain's CDR3 is CSARLAENEQYF. The CDR3, as DNA: TGCAGTGCTAGACTAGCGGAGAATGAGCAGTACTTC. The chain uses TRBV20-1 and TRBJ2-5; 7 positions agree with TRBD2. CDR3 length: 12 residues. The germline V gene has CDR1 DFQATT and CDR2 SNEGSKA (reference sequence). J gave up 11 bases and V 2 bases, and 8 bases lay outside the gene matches.

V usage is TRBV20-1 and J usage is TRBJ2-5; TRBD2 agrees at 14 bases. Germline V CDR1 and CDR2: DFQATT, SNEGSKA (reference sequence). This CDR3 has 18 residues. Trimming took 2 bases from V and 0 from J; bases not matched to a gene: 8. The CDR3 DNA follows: TGCAGTGCTAGAAGGGGGACTAGCGGGAGCCGGTACCAAGAGACCCAGTACTTC. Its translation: CSARRGTSGSRYQETQYF.

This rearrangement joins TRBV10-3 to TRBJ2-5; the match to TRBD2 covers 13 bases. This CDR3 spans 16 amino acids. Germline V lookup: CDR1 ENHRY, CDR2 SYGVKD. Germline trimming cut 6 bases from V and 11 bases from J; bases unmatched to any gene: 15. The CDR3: CAISRDTSGRATEQYF. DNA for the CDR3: TGTGCCATCAGCAGGGACACTAGCGGGAGGGCCACTGAGCAGTACTTC.

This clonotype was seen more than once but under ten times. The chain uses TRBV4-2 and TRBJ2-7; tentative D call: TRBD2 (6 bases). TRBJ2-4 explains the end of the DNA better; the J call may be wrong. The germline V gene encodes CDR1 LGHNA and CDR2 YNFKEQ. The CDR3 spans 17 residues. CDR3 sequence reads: CASSQGQEEGAKNIQYF. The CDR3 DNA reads TGTGCCAGCAGCCAGGGCCAGGAGGAGGGAGCCAAAAACATTCAGTACTTC.

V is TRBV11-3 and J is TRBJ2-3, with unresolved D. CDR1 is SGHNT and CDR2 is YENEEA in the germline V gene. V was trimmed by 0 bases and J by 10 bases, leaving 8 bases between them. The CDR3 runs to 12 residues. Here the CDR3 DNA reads TGTGCCAGCAGCTTAGATCTGGTATCGCAGTATTTT. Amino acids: CASSLDLVSQYF.

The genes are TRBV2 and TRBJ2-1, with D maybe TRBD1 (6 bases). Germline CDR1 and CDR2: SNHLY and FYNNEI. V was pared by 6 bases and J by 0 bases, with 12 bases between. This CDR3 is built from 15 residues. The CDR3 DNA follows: TGTGCCAGCAGACCGGGACATAACTCCTACAATGAGCAGTTCTTC. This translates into CASRPGHNSYNEQFF. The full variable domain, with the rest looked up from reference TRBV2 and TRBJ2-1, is EPEVTQTPSHQVTQMGQEVILRCVPISNHLYFYWYRQILGQKVEFLVSFYNNEISEKSEIFDDQFSVERPDGSNFTLKIRSTKLEDSAMYFCASRPGHNSYNEQFFGPGTRLTVL.

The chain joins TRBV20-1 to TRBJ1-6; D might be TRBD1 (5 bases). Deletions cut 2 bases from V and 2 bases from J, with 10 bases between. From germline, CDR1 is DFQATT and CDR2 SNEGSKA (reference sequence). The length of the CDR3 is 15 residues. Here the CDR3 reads CSARMGVAYNSPLHF. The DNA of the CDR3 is TGCAGTGCTAGAATGGGGGTCGCCTATAATTCACCCCTCCACTTT.

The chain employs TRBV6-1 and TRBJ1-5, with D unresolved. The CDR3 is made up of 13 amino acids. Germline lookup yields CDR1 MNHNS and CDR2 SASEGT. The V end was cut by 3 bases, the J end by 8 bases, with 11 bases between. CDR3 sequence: CASSEDLLKPQHF. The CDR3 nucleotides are TGTGCCAGCAGTGAGGATTTGTTAAAGCCCCAGCATTTT.

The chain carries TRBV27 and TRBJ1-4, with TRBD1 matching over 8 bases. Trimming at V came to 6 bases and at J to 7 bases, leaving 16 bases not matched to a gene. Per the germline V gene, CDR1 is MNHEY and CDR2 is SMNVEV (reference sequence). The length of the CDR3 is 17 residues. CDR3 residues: CASRAGQAKRLSEKLFF. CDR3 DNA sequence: TGTGCCAGCAGAGCGGGACAGGCAAAGCGATTGAGTGAAAAACTGTTTTTT.

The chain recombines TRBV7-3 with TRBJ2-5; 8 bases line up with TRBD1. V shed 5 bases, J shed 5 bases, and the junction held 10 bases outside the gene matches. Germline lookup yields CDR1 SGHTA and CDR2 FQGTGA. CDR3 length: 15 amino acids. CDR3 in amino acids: CASSIGAGGAETQYF. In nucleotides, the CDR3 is TGTGCCAGCAGCATTGGAGCAGGGGGCGCGGAGACCCAGTACTTC.

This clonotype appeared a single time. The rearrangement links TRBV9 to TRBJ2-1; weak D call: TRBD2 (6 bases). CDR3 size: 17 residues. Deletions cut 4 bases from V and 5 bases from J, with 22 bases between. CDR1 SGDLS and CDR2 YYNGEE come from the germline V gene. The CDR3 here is CASSPTGETWDDNEQFF. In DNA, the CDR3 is TGTGCCAGCAGCCCCACGGGAGAGACATGGGATGACAATGAGCAGTTCTTC. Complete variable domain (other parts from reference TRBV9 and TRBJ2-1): DSGVTQTPKHLITATGQRVTLRCSPRSGDLSVYWYQQSLDQGLQFLIQYYNGEERAKGNILERFSAQQFPDLHSELNLSSLELGDSALYFCASSPTGETWDDNEQFFGPGTRLTVL.

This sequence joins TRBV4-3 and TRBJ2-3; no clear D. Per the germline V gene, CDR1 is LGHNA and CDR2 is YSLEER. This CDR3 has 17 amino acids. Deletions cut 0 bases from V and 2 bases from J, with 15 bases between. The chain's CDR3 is CASSQDPKQVYTDTQYF. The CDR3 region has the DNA TGCGCCAGCAGCCAAGATCCCAAGCAGGTATACACAGATACGCAGTATTTT.

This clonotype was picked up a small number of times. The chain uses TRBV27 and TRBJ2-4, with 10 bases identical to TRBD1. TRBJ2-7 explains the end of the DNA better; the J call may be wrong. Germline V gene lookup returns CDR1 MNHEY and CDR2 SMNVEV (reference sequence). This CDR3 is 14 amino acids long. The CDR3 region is CASRGQGLPYEQYF. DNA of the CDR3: TGTGCCAGCAGGGGACAGGGGCTCCCCTACGAGCAGTACTTC.

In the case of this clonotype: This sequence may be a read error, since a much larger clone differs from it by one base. CDR3 amino acids: CATSRVLGPEQYF. Written as DNA, the CDR3 is TGTGCCACCAGCAGAGTTTTGGGCCCGGAGCAGTACTTC. The V and J genes are TRBV15 and TRBJ2-7, with unresolved D. The germline V and J ends were trimmed by 1 base and 7 bases, with 11 bases remaining between them. The CDR3 has 13 residues. Germline V CDR1 and CDR2: LNHNV, YYDKDF (reference sequence).

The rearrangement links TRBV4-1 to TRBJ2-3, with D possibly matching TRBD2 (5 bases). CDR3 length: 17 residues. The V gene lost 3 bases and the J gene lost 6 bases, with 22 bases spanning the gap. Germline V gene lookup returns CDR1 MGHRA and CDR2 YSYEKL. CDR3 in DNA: TGCGCCAGCAGCCAGCAACACCCGGGATTCGCCCCCGATACGCAGTATTTT. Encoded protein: CASSQQHPGFAPDTQYF.